This T cell receptor beta chain emerged from a study of T cells after yellow fever vaccination. Study conclusions and caveats: The secondary response was weaker but peaked faster, day 5 versus 15. Only a minor proportion of clonotypes was detected across both CD4 and CD8 compartments. Repertoires sorted by FACS could include abundant clonotypes that are contaminants from the bulk population.

In its sample, this clonotype was seen a few times. Its antigen is undetermined. CDR1 is SGHTA, CDR2 FQGNSA, per germline. Trimming left V 2 bases short and J 8 bases short, with 12 bases between. This CDR3 has 13 residues. TCRdb redid the calling of the 5' RACE reads with MiXCR, one entry per CDR3 protein. The profile shows fewer than 500,000 distinct CDR3 sequences, about 17% of them singletons. The sequences come from PBMCs, collected before the yellow fever booster vaccination. The origin of this receptor is a young man who received the YFV17D yellow fever vaccine. The rearrangement joins TRBV7-2 to TRBJ1-2; D may be TRBD1 (5 bases). The CDR3 region is CASSLSTQEGYTF. The DNA for the CDR3 is TGTGCCAGCAGCTTAAGTACACAGGAGGGCTACACCTTC.